This passage covers 20 T cell receptor beta chains from one sample sequenced in a study of early T cells in non-severe SARS-CoV-2 infection. Each CDR3 protein is one row after TCRdb ran MiXCR on the 5' RACE reads. The top ten clones hold just over 4.5% of a sample with under 60,000 distinct CDR3 sequences, around 5.6% of them seen once. Sequencing was performed on whole blood. All receptors come from an adult who was a healthcare worker with PCR-confirmed SARS-CoV-2 infection or an uninfected control (not recorded which).

This clonotype has at least ten counts. This chain joins TRBV28 and TRBJ2-3, with D perhaps matching TRBD1 (5 bases). The V end was cut by 7 bases, the J end by 1 base, with 9 bases between. This CDR3 comprises 13 residues. Germline-derived CDR1 and CDR2 are MDHEN and SYDVKM. CDR3 coding DNA: TGTGCCAGCATGGTAGGGGGCACAGATACGCAGTATTTT. The encoded protein is CASMVGGTDTQYF.

This clonotype was counted at least ten times. This chain links TRBV20-1 with TRBJ1-1; D remains unclear. The CDR3 spans 11 residues. Trimming removed 7 bases at V and 1 base at J, with 7 bases between. The germline V gene encodes CDR1 DFQATT and CDR2 SNEGSKA (reference sequence). The CDR3 reads CSVPANTEAFF. The CDR3 DNA sequence: TGCAGTGTCCCGGCGAACACTGAAGCTTTCTTT.

This clonotype has more than one count but fewer than ten. The chain recombines TRBV5-4 with TRBJ1-1; D unclear. The germline gives CDR1 SGHNT, CDR2 YYREEE (reference sequence). The CDR3 is 16 residues long. V lost 4 bases, J lost 6 bases, and 22 bases lay in between. The CDR3: CASSPDPGPIRAEAFF. For the CDR3, the DNA is TGTGCCAGCAGCCCCGACCCGGGTCCCATACGGGCTGAAGCTTTCTTT. The whole variable domain, remainder taken from reference TRBV5-4 and TRBJ1-1, is ETGVTQSPTHLIKTRGQQVTLRCSSQSGHNTVSWYQQALGQGPQFIFQYYREEENGRGNFPPRFSGLQFPNYSSELNVNALELDDSALYLCASSPDPGPIRAEAFFGQGTRLTVV.

The table lists this clonotype with many counts. V and J are TRBV5-1 and TRBJ2-3; D may be TRBD2 (6 bases). The CDR3 is 14 amino acids. Germline loops: CDR1 SGHRS, CDR2 YFSETQ. Trimming cost V 5 bases and J 4 bases, with 14 bases left between them. The CDR3 loop is CASRVLWGADTQYF. The CDR3 DNA reads TGCGCCAGCAGGGTTCTATGGGGGGCAGATACGCAGTATTTT. The full variable domain, rest sourced from reference TRBV5-1 and TRBJ2-3, is KAGVTQTPRYLIKTRGQQVTLSCSPISGHRSVSWYQQTPGQGLQFLFEYFSETQRNKGNFPGRFSGRQFSNSRSEMNVSTLELGDSALYLCASRVLWGADTQYFGPGTRLTVL.

This clonotype was seen at least ten times. The genes are TRBV11-2 and TRBJ2-2; 10 bases align to TRBD2. The germline gives CDR1 SGHAT, CDR2 FQNNGV. V lost 3 bases to trimming and J lost 2 bases; unmatched junction nucleotides: 3. This CDR3 region has 16 residues. CDR3 coding DNA: TGTGCCAGCAGCTTTAGGACTAGCGGAAACACCGGGGAGCTGTTTTTT. This encodes CASSFRTSGNTGELFF. Drawing the rest from reference TRBV11-2 and TRBJ2-2, the complete variable domain is EAGVAQSPRYKIIEKRQSVAFWCNPISGHATLYWYQQILGQGPKLLIQFQNNGVVDDSQLPKDRFSAERLKGVDSTLKIQPAKLEDSAVYLCASSFRTSGNTGELFFGEGSRLTVL.

This clonotype was found many times. V gene TRBV3-1 combines with J gene TRBJ2-3, with 11 bases identical to TRBD2. The germline CDR1 and CDR2 sequences are LGHDT and YNNKEL (reference sequence). The CDR3 runs 16 residues. V lost 4 bases and J lost 2; bases outside the gene matches: 5. This chain's CDR3 is CASSLRLAGTTDTQYF. CDR3 DNA sequence: TGTGCCAGCAGCCTGCGACTAGCGGGGACCACAGATACGCAGTATTTT.

There are many counts of this clonotype. CDR3 residues: CASSLGDRGEGYTF. The CDR3 DNA reads TGCGCCAGCAGCTTGGGGGACAGGGGTGAAGGCTACACCTTC. The chain links TRBV5-1 to TRBJ1-2, with TRBD1 matching 10 bases. The germline V gene encodes CDR1 SGHRS and CDR2 YFSETQ. The CDR3 spans 14 residues. The junction had 4 bases not matched to a gene; V was cut back by 0 bases and J by 8 bases.

This clonotype was counted ten times or more. J is TRBJ2-4 and V is TRBV9, with TRBD2 as a possible D gene (6 bases). Trimming shortened V by 0 bases and J by 6 bases, and 16 bases separated the two germline ends. Germline CDR1 and CDR2: SGDLS and YYNGEE. The CDR3 covers 16 residues. The CDR3 is CASSVESEGEGNIQYF. The CDR3 nucleotides are TGTGCCAGCAGCGTAGAATCGGAGGGTGAGGGAAACATTCAGTACTTC.

There are a few counts of this clonotype. The chain is built from TRBV6-6 and TRBJ2-6; no clear D gene. The CDR3 has 15 amino acids. Trimming pared 2 bases from V and 0 bases from J, leaving 5 bases between. Germline V lookup: CDR1 MNHNY, CDR2 SVGAGI (reference sequence). CDR3 sequence reads: CASSYRASGANVLTF. CDR3 bases: TGTGCCAGCAGTTACAGGGCCTCTGGGGCCAACGTCCTGACTTTC.

There are many counts of this clonotype. V is TRBV20-1 and J is TRBJ1-1; D is unresolved. From germline, CDR1 is DFQATT and CDR2 SNEGSKA (reference sequence). Trimming left V 8 bases short and J 4 bases short, with 17 bases between. CDR3 length equals 13 residues. Written as DNA, the CDR3 is TGCAGTCTGATACCGGGTCTTGTCACTGAAGCTTTCTTT. Its protein is CSLIPGLVTEAFF.

This clonotype appeared many times. This sequence joins TRBV4-2 and TRBJ2-3; 11 bases line up with TRBD2. The germline V gene has CDR1 LGHNA and CDR2 YNFKEQ. The CDR3 sequence is 16 residues long. V lost 4 bases and J lost 2; bases outside the gene matches: 5. The CDR3 loop is CASSRRSGGATDTQYF. In DNA, the CDR3 is TGTGCCAGCAGCCGCCGTAGCGGGGGGGCCACAGATACGCAGTATTTT.

This clonotype was recorded a few times. V is TRBV14 and J is TRBJ1-2; D unclear. The CDR3 is 13 residues long. Germline V CDR1 and CDR2: SGHDN, FVKESK. V was pared by 0 bases and J by 7 bases, with 9 bases between. CDR3 DNA sequence: TGTGCCAGCAGCCAAGATATTTGGTCTGGCTACACCTTC. Protein: CASSQDIWSGYTF.

This clonotype was seen more than once but under ten times. The gene calls are TRBV6-1 and TRBJ1-1; no firm D call. V lost 7 bases and J 1 base, leaving 10 bases between the germline ends. Germline CDR1 reads MNHNS; CDR2 reads SASEGT. The CDR3 is 13 residues long. The CDR3 loop is CASNLMGNTEAFF. The CDR3 DNA reads as TGTGCCAGCAATTTAATGGGGAACACTGAAGCTTTCTTT.

A few counts support this clonotype. This chain uses TRBV14 with TRBJ2-1; D possibly matches TRBD1 or TRBD2 (5 bases each). The V and J ends lost 2 bases and 8 bases respectively, with 10 bases between them. The CDR3 contains 13 residues. Germline CDR1 SGHDN, CDR2 FVKESK. CDR3 residues: CASSQLGVDEQFF. The DNA for the CDR3 is TGTGCCAGCAGCCAACTGGGGGTGGATGAGCAGTTCTTC.

This clonotype has more than one count but fewer than ten. The rearrangement joins TRBV6-2 or TRBV6-3 to TRBJ1-1; D unclear. This CDR3 comprises 12 residues. Germline CDR1 MNHEY, CDR2 SVGEGT. Trimming shortened V by 2 bases and J by 2 bases, and 3 bases separated the two germline ends. The CDR3 bases are TGTGCCAGCAGTTACGTTAACACTGAAGCTTTCTTT. It is translated as CASSYVNTEAFF.

This clonotype was detected many times. This chain links TRBV12-3 or TRBV12-4 with TRBJ1-1, with D maybe TRBD1 (6 bases). Trimming shortened V by 6 bases and J by 1 base, and 9 bases separated the two germline ends. CDR3 length: 13 amino acids. The chain's CDR3 is CASSLQGNTEAFF. In DNA, the CDR3 is TGTGCCAGCAGCTTACAGGGGAACACTGAAGCTTTCTTT.

This clonotype was counted ten times or more. This chain joins TRBV27 and TRBJ1-2; D not certain. Trimming pared 5 bases from V and 14 bases from J, leaving 21 bases between. The CDR3 contains 13 residues. CDR1 and CDR2 from the germline V gene are MNHEY and SMNVEV (reference sequence). CDR3 loop: CASSSRAHPSETF. The DNA for the CDR3 is TGTGCCAGCAGTAGCCGGGCCCACCCCTCCGAGACCTTC.

In this sample, this clonotype turned up a few times. The V gene is TRBV5-1, the J gene TRBJ2-6; D unclear. The CDR3 consists of 13 residues. V was trimmed by 4 bases and J by 4 bases, leaving 6 bases between them. Germline V lookup: CDR1 SGHRS, CDR2 YFSETQ. For the CDR3, the DNA is TGCGCCAGCAGCCCTCGCGGGGCCAACGTCCTGACTTTC. This translates into CASSPRGANVLTF.

The chain carries TRBV7-6 and TRBJ2-7; D may be TRBD1 or TRBD2 (5 bases each). CDR3 length equals 14 residues. Germline values: CDR1 SGHVS, CDR2 FNYEAQ. The V and J ends lost 1 base and 7 bases respectively, with 14 bases between them. CDR3 bases: TGTGCCAGCAGCTTAGACGTGGGGGATGGAGAGCAGTACTTC. It is translated as CASSLDVGDGEQYF.

This clonotype was picked up many times. The chain employs TRBV27 and TRBJ2-7; D remains unclear. The CDR3 sequence is 13 residues long. V lost 2 bases, J lost 1 base, and 6 bases lay in between. Germline CDR1 is MNHEY and CDR2 is SMNVEV (reference sequence). CDR3 in amino acids: CASSLGRSYEQYF. CDR3 nucleotides: TGTGCCAGCAGTTTAGGGCGGTCCTACGAGCAGTACTTC.